A selection of T cell receptor beta chains follows, all from one sample in a study of T cell responses to AZD1222 COVID-19 vaccine. Here immunoSEQ multiplex PCR was the method, and the copy in TCRdb shows in-frame clones only, minus some. The table includes about 95,000 clones, 85% to 90% detected once. Sequenced material: peripheral blood, taken on day 0 of AZD1222 vaccination. These receptor sequences come from an adult in good health. CDR3s include the opening cysteine and the closing phenylalanine or tryptophan. Each record gives: V gene, CDR3 length, CDR3 protein.

>TRBV5-1|19
CASSLESRVRPRTNQPQHF
>TRBV6-2/TRBV6-3|12
CASSRGNEKLFF
>TRBV11-3|12
CASTRGNYGYTF
>TRBV3-1/TRBV3-2|15
CASSRGTVGSGELFF
>TRBV5-1|14
CASSLNTGETEAFF
>TRBV7-8|14
CASSPGTKNTEAFF
>TRBV11-2|15
CASSLAGVRLGEQFF
>TRBV6-2/TRBV6-3|15
CASSYSSSGANVLTF
>TRBV7-9|14
CASSFGQAYYGYTF
>TRBV4-2|18
CASSQIPGLAGLQETQYF